Each of the 8 T cell receptor beta chains below was sequenced from the same sample in a study of blood T cell repertoires in COVID-19. The repertoire was sequenced with immunoSEQ multiplex PCR; TCRdb's copy has only in-frame clones and lacks some. The sample yields over 400,000 clones, 70% to 90% seen once. The material sequenced was peripheral blood. These TCRs come from a human donor in a cohort sampled during active COVID-19.

V and J are TRBV6-5 and TRBJ2-5; a possible D gene is TRBD1 (6 bases). The V end was cut by 6 bases, the J end by 4 bases, with 18 bases between. Germline V gene data show CDR1 as MNHEY and CDR2 as SVGAGI. The CDR3 is 15 residues long. The CDR3: CASSHPSGTTETQYF. DNA of the CDR3: TGTGCCAGCAGCCACCCTTCCGGGACAACAGAGACCCAGTACTTC.

The chain carries TRBV19 and TRBJ1-1; perhaps TRBD1 as D (5 bases). CDR1 is LNHDA and CDR2 is SQIVND in the germline V gene (reference sequence). Trimming cost V 4 bases and J 3 bases, with 9 bases left between them. This CDR3 comprises 13 residues. The CDR3, as DNA: TGTGCCAGTAGTACGGGGGGTTACACTGAAGCTTTCTTT. It encodes CASSTGGYTEAFF.

Ten or more counts support this clone. The rearrangement links TRBV7-9 to TRBJ1-3, with D possibly TRBD1 on 5 matching bases. The CDR3 is 14 amino acids. V was shortened by 1 base and J by 4 bases, with 8 bases between the two germline ends. The germline gives CDR1 SEHNR, CDR2 FQNEAQ (reference sequence). Written as DNA, the CDR3 is TGTGCCAGCAGCTTAGAGGGGAAGGGAAACACCATATATTTT. Translation: CASSLEGKGNTIYF.

V usage is TRBV19 and J usage is TRBJ1-1; tentatively, D is TRBD1 (5 bases). Germline V gene lookup returns CDR1 LNHDA and CDR2 SQIVND (reference sequence). With 5 bases removed from V and 4 bases from J, the gap between germline ends came to 11 bases. The CDR3 is made up of 13 amino acids. The CDR3 region is CASSSRGSTEAFF. In DNA form, the CDR3 reads TGTGCCAGTAGTTCAAGGGGCTCCACTGAAGCTTTCTTT.

The chain employs TRBV6-5 and TRBJ2-3; 7 bases agree with TRBD1. Germline-derived CDR1 and CDR2 are MNHEY and SVGAGI. This CDR3 contains 15 residues. V gave up 8 bases and J gave up 2 bases; unmatched junction bases: 10. CDR3 sequence (DNA): TGTGCCAGCGGGGACAGCCAGACATTCACAGATACGCAGTATTTT. It is translated as CASGDSQTFTDTQYF.

This chain uses TRBV19 with TRBJ1-1; tentative D call: TRBD1 (5 bases). The CDR3 sequence is 13 residues long. The V gene's germline CDR1 is LNHDA and CDR2 SQIVND (reference sequence). V dropped 5 bases and J dropped 10 bases, with 17 bases sitting between them. As DNA, the CDR3 is TGTGCCAGTAGTCCCGCCTCAGGGTTGCGAGCTTTCTTT. Residues: CASSPASGLRAFF.

Here the CDR3 reads CASSLDSRGYTF. CDR3 bases: TGCGCCAGCAGCTTGGACAGTCGCGGCTACACCTTC. V gene TRBV5-1 combines with J gene TRBJ1-2, with no clear D. The CDR3 has 12 residues. Germline CDR1 SGHRS, CDR2 YFSETQ. Trimming took off 0 bases at V and 8 bases at J, with 8 bases between the two ends.

This clone has a single count. V usage is TRBV30 and J usage is TRBJ1-6, with TRBD1 matching 7 bases. CDR3 length: 12 amino acids. J gave up 10 bases and V 2 bases, and 2 bases lay outside the gene matches. Germline V gene sequence: CDR1 GTSNPN, CDR2 SVGIG (reference sequence). This CDR3 is CAWSPRGSPLHF. The CDR3 DNA reads as TGTGCCTGGAGTCCCAGGGGGTCACCCCTCCACTTT.